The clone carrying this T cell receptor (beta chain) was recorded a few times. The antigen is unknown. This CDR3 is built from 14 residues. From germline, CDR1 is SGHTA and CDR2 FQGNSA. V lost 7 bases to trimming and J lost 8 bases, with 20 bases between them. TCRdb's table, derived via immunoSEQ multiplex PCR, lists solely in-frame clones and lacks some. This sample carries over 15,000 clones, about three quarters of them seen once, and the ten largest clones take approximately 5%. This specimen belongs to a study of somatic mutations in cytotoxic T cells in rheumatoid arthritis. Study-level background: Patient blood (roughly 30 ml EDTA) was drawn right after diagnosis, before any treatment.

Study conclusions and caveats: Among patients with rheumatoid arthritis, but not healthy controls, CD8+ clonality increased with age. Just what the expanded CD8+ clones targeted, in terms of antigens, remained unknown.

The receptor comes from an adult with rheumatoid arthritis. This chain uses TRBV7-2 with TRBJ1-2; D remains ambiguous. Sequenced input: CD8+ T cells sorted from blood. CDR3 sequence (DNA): TGTGCCAGCACCCTCGTAGTTTGGAGGCGCGGCTACACCTTC. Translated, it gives CASTLVVWRRGYTF. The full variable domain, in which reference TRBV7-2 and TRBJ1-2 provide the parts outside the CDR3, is GAGVSQSPSNKVTEKGKDVELRCDPISGHTALYWYRQSLGQGLEFLIYFQGNSAPDKSGLPSDRFSAERTGGSVSTLTIQRTQQEDSAVYLCASTLVVWRRGYTFGSGTRLTVV.